This T cell receptor (beta chain) was identified in a study of cytomegalovirus exposure and HLA in healthy donors. Study observations and caveats: There were several of the most significant clusters that appeared linked to common viral pathogens in a later analysis.

The germline V gene has CDR1 SNHLY and CDR2 FYNNEI. CDR3 length equals 11 residues. Trimming took 9 bases from V and 5 from J; bases not matched to a gene: 4. Worth noting for this clone: Its antigen is currently unknown.

With 60 Vbeta and 13 Jbeta primers, the PCR was carried out. The assay was immunoSEQ multiplex PCR, and TCRdb's table has in-frame clones only and misses some. The sample lists roughly 100,000 clones, 77% seen once, with 8.6% in the top ten. The rearrangement uses TRBV2 and TRBJ2-7; 7 nucleotides align to TRBD1. The sequenced sample consisted of PBMCs. The receptor comes from a woman in her thirties or forties in good health and CMV-seropositive. This chain's CDR3 is CASGQAHEQYF. CDR3 DNA: TGTGCCAGTGGACAGGCTCACGAGCAGTACTTC.